The 2 T cell receptor beta chains below were found in one sample sequenced in a study of cytomegalovirus exposure and HLA in healthy donors. PCR primers comprised 60 Vbeta and 13 Jbeta primers. Using immunoSEQ multiplex PCR, the repertoire was profiled, and TCRdb retains in-frame clones only, with some absent. The sample has about 190,000 clones, 70% to 90% seen once; the top ten hold just over 2%. Source material: PBMCs. Receptors originate from a woman younger than 30 in good health and CMV-seropositive.

V is TRBV9 and J is TRBJ2-1; 11 bases are shared with TRBD2. After removal of 4 bases from V and 3 bases from J, the junction contained 3 bases not matched to a gene. The CDR3 has 15 amino acids. The V gene's germline CDR1 is SGDLS and CDR2 YYNGEE. CDR3 loop: CASSIGTSGYNEQFF. Written as DNA, the CDR3 is TGTGCCAGCAGCATAGGGACTAGCGGCTACAATGAGCAGTTCTTC.

The chain links TRBV5-4 to TRBJ1-2; 7 bases are shared with TRBD1. Germline CDR1 and CDR2: SGHNT and YYREEE (reference sequence). The CDR3 contains 15 residues. With V trimmed by 1 base and J by 6 bases, 9 bases remained unmatched. This CDR3 reads CASSLKTGFRDGYTF. The CDR3 coding sequence is TGTGCCAGCAGCTTGAAGACAGGGTTTAGGGATGGCTACACCTTC.